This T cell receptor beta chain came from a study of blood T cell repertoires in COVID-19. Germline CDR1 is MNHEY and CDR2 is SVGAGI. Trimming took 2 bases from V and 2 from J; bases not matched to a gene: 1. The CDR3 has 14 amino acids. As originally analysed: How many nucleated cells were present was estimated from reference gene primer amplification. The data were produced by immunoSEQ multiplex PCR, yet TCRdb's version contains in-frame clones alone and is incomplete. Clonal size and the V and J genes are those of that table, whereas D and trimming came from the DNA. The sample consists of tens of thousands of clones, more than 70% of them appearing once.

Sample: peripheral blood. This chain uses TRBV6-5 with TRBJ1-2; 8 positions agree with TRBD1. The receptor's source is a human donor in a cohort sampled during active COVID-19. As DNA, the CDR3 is TGTGCCAGCAGTTACGACAGGGGCAACTATGGCTACACCTTC. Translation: CASSYDRGNYGYTF.